This TCR beta chain emerged from a study of cytomegalovirus exposure and HLA in healthy donors. The PCR ran on 60 Vbeta and 13 Jbeta primers. TCRdb keeps only in-frame clones here, not all; method: immunoSEQ multiplex PCR. The sample has around 110,000 clones, approximately 80% seen once; the top ten hold 3.5% to 4.5%. The CDR3 is 13 residues long. CDR1 is SNHLY and CDR2 is FYNNEI in the germline V gene. Trimming removed 6 bases from V and 11 bases from J; junction bases left unmatched: 11. The V call is TRBV2, the J call TRBJ1-1; TRBD1 aligns across 8 bases. Sequencing used PBMCs. The source is a woman in her 30s in good health and CMV-seronegative. The CDR3 region is CASRAGTGRLAFF. The DNA of the CDR3 is TGTGCCAGCAGGGCCGGGACAGGCCGTTTGGCTTTCTTT.